This record looks at one T cell receptor beta chain sequence and its context. Amplification used 60 Vbeta primers and 13 Jbeta primers. Original data processing: The count from a later analysis was 70 million to 85 million unique TCR beta chains, 9 million to 12 million of them shared. TCRdb's copy holds only in-frame clones and misses some; the assay was immunoSEQ multiplex PCR. The V and J calls and clone size were taken over from that table, and D and trimming were inferred from the DNA. Among approximately 88,000 clones, 64% were seen once, and the ten largest hold approximately 3%. This sample stems from a study of cytomegalovirus exposure and HLA in healthy donors. Germline V gene lookup returns CDR1 SQVTM and CDR2 ANQGSEA. V was pared by 1 base and J by 7 bases, with 10 bases between. The CDR3 runs to 12 residues.

The source material was PBMCs. The receptor's source is a man aged 55-75 years in good health and CMV-seronegative. The genes are TRBV29-1 and TRBJ1-2; D call uncertain. The CDR3 loop is CSVEGGSGGYTF. CDR3 sequence (DNA): TGCAGCGTTGAAGGAGGGAGTGGTGGCTACACCTTC. The variable domain in full, with the rest retrieved from reference TRBV29-1 and TRBJ1-2, is SAVISQKPSRDICQRGTSLTIQCQVDSQVTMMFWYRQQPGQSLTLIATANQGSEATYESGFVIDKFPISRPNLTFSTLTVSNMSPEDSSIYLCSVEGGSGGYTFGSGTRLTVV.